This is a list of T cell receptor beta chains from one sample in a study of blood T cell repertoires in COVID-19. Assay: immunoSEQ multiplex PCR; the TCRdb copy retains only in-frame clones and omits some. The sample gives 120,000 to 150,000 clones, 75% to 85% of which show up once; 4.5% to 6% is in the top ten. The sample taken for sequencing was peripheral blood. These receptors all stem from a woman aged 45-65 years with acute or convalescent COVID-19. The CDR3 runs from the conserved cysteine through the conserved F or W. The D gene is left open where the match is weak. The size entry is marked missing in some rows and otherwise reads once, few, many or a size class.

CDR3: CASSEGRQTGAWNTEAFF
DNA: TGTGCCAGCAGTGAAGGGAGGCAGACAGGGGCTTGGAACACTGAAGCTTTCTTT
V: TRBV6-1
D: TRBD1
size: NA
J: TRBJ1-1

CDR3: CASSLSPEPRSYTF
DNA: TGCGCCAGCAGCTTGTCTCCGGAGCCTAGGAGCTACACCTTC
V: TRBV5-1
D: NA
size: NA
J: TRBJ1-2

CDR3: CASSEAGQAGNTIYF
DNA: TGTGCCAGCAGTGAGGCCGGACAGGCGGGAAACACCATATATTTT
V: TRBV6-1
D: TRBD1
size: NA
J: TRBJ1-3

CDR3: CAISEGTSEAFF
DNA: TGTGCCATCAGTGAAGGGACAAGTGAAGCTTTCTTT
V: TRBV10-3
D: NA
size: few
J: TRBJ1-1

CDR3: CASMRVGQPQHF
DNA: TGTGCCAGCATGAGGGTCGGTCAGCCCCAGCATTTT
V: TRBV12-3/TRBV12-4
D: NA
size: NA
J: TRBJ1-5

CDR3: CASSRDRGREKLFF
DNA: TGTGCCAGCAGTCGGGACAGGGGGAGAGAAAAACTGTTTTTT
V: TRBV6-5
D: TRBD1
size: once
J: TRBJ1-4

CDR3: CATSRDQGANQPQHF
DNA: TGTGCCACCAGCAGAGACCAGGGGGCTAATCAGCCCCAGCATTTT
V: TRBV15
D: TRBD1
size: few
J: TRBJ1-5

CDR3: CASSLMGAGRETQYF
DNA: TGCGCCAGCAGCTTAATGGGCGCGGGACGTGAGACCCAGTACTTC
V: TRBV5-1
D: NA
size: NA
J: TRBJ2-5

CDR3: CASSYLGTGSYEQYF
DNA: TGTGCCAGCAGTTATCTCGGGACAGGGTCCTACGAGCAGTACTTC
V: TRBV6-2/TRBV6-3
D: TRBD1
size: few
J: TRBJ2-7

CDR3: CASSVVMTGGGEQFF
DNA: TGTGCCAGCAGCGTAGTTATGACCGGTGGCGGTGAGCAGTTCTTC
V: TRBV9
D: NA
size: NA
J: TRBJ2-1

CDR3: CASSLGPPGGAANYGYTF
DNA: TGTGCCAGCAGCTTAGGTCCCCCAGGAGGGGCAGCTAACTATGGCTACACCTTC
V: TRBV7-9
D: NA
size: NA
J: TRBJ1-2

CDR3: CASSQRTGGSPLHF
DNA: TGTGCCAGCAGCCAGCGAACAGGGGGTTCACCCCTCCACTTT
V: TRBV14
D: TRBD1
size: few
J: TRBJ1-6

CDR3: CASRDRDHQPQHF
DNA: TGTGCCAGTAGGGACAGGGATCATCAGCCCCAGCATTTT
V: TRBV19
D: TRBD1
size: many
J: TRBJ1-5

CDR3: CSVKGTSGEQYF
DNA: TGCAGCGTGAAAGGCACTTCGGGGGAGCAGTACTTC
V: TRBV29-1
D: NA
size: NA
J: TRBJ2-7

CDR3: CASVKTSGTSTDTQYF
DNA: TGTGCCAGTGTAAAAACTAGCGGTACCAGCACAGATACGCAGTATTTT
V: TRBV19
D: TRBD2
size: NA
J: TRBJ2-3

CDR3: CASSPYVARRELFF
DNA: TGTGCCAGCAGCCCCTACGTTGCGAGGCGGGAGCTGTTTTTT
V: TRBV9
D: NA
size: NA
J: TRBJ2-2

CDR3: CASSVDRDTGELFF
DNA: TGTGCCAGTAGTGTCGACAGGGATACCGGGGAGCTGTTTTTT
V: TRBV19
D: TRBD1
size: NA
J: TRBJ2-2

CDR3: CAISFQLSNQPQHF
DNA: TGTGCCATCAGCTTCCAACTAAGCAATCAGCCCCAGCATTTT
V: TRBV10-3
D: NA
size: NA
J: TRBJ1-5

CDR3: CASSFTGGSEYNEQFF
DNA: TGTGCCAGCAGCTTTACCGGGGGGTCAGAGTACAATGAGCAGTTCTTC
V: TRBV13
D: TRBD2
size: NA
J: TRBJ2-1

CDR3: CASSGGTGGLAWQPQHF
DNA: TGTGCCAGCAGCGGAGGGACAGGGGGCTTAGCATGGCAGCCCCAGCATTTT
V: TRBV2
D: TRBD1
size: NA
J: TRBJ1-5

CDR3: CASKAGQVVSPLHF
DNA: TGTGCCAGCAAAGCCGGACAGGTGGTTTCACCCCTCCACTTT
V: TRBV27
D: TRBD1
size: NA
J: TRBJ1-6

CDR3: CSAKGGDTVWAFF
DNA: TGCAGCGCGAAAGGGGGGGACACCGTTTGGGCTTTCTTT
V: TRBV29-1
D: NA
size: NA
J: TRBJ1-1

CDR3: CASSLGGPMNTEAFF
DNA: TGTGCCAGCAGCTTGGGGGGGCCTATGAACACTGAAGCTTTCTTT
V: TRBV5-6
D: NA
size: NA
J: TRBJ1-1

CDR3: CASSNRQGNTEAFF
DNA: TGTGCCAGCAGTAACAGACAGGGAAACACTGAAGCTTTCTTT
V: TRBV6-2/TRBV6-3
D: TRBD1
size: NA
J: TRBJ1-1

CDR3: CASDPGLNTEAFF
DNA: TGTGCCAGTGATCCAGGTTTGAACACTGAAGCTTTCTTT
V: TRBV18
D: NA
size: once
J: TRBJ1-1

CDR3: CASSTTTRRYGYTF
DNA: TGTGCCAGCAGTACTACAACTAGGAGGTATGGCTACACCTTC
V: TRBV6-5
D: NA
size: NA
J: TRBJ1-2